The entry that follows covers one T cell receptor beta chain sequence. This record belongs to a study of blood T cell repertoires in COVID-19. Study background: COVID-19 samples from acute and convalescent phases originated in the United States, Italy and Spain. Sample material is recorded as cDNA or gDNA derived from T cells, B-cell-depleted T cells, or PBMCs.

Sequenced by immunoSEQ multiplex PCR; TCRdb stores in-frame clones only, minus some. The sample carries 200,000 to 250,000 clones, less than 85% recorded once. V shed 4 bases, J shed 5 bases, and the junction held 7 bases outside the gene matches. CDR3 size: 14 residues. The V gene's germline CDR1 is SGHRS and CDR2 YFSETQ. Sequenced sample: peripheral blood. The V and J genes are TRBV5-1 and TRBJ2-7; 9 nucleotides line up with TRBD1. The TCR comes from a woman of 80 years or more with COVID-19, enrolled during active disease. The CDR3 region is CASSPRTGVHEQYF. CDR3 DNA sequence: TGCGCCAGCAGCCCCCGGACAGGGGTCCACGAGCAGTACTTC.